These 32 T cell receptor beta chains came from one sample sequenced in a study of T cells and Merkel cell carcinoma outcomes. Method: immunoSEQ multiplex PCR; TCRdb's copy keeps in-frame clones and lacks some. The repertoire has fewer than 2,000 clones, about 91% of them found once; the top ten carry approximately 4.1%. Input material: tumor tissue from Merkel cell carcinoma. The receptors come from a human donor with Merkel cell carcinoma.

This chain joins TRBV27 and TRBJ2-3; D not certain. The CDR3 covers 14 residues. Trimming removed 0 bases from V and 3 bases from J, with 7 bases in between. The germline gives CDR1 MNHEY, CDR2 SMNVEV (reference sequence). Written as DNA, the CDR3 is TGTGCCAGCAGTTTATCCAGTGCGACAGATACGCAGTATTTT. Its protein product is CASSLSSATDTQYF.

The rearrangement links TRBV30 to TRBJ1-5; D gene uncertain. Germline CDR1 reads GTSNPN; CDR2 reads SVGIG (reference sequence). With 0 bases removed from V and 2 bases from J, the gap between germline ends came to 2 bases. There are 12 residues in the CDR3. The CDR3 reads CAWSVGNQPQHF. DNA of the CDR3: TGTGCCTGGAGTGTCGGCAATCAGCCCCAGCATTTT.

The DNA for the CDR3 is TGTGCCAGTAGTACGGGAATTGGGTACAATCAGCCCCAGCATTTT. Its protein is CASSTGIGYNQPQHF. J is TRBJ1-5 and V is TRBV19; D ambiguous. The length of the CDR3 is 15 residues. Trimming removed 4 bases from V and 3 bases from J, with 13 bases in between. CDR1 and CDR2 (germline): LNHDA, SQIVND (reference sequence).

The chain employs TRBV4-1 and TRBJ2-1; TRBD1 is a possible D gene (6 bases). V dropped 0 bases and J dropped 12 bases, with 6 bases sitting between them. The CDR3 covers 11 residues. Germline CDR1 MGHRA, CDR2 YSYEKL. As DNA, the CDR3 is TGCGCCAGCAGCCAAGAAGGGGGGCAGTTCTTC. Translation gives CASSQEGGQFF.

V usage is TRBV5-1 and J usage is TRBJ2-7; possibly TRBD1 for D (6 bases). With 4 bases removed from V and 3 bases from J, the gap between germline ends came to 11 bases. Germline V gene lookup returns CDR1 SGHRS and CDR2 YFSETQ. The CDR3 runs to 13 residues. The CDR3, as DNA: TGCGCCAGCAGCCCGGACAGTTTCTACGAGCAGTACTTC. Residues: CASSPDSFYEQYF.

The chain links TRBV2 to TRBJ1-3; 9 bases are a match to TRBD1. Unmatched junction bases numbered 11, after V lost 6 bases and J lost 2 bases. CDR1 and CDR2 (germline): SNHLY, FYNNEI. The CDR3 covers 17 residues. The CDR3 reads CASSLLGDRVAGNTIYF. CDR3 nucleotide sequence: TGTGCCAGCAGCCTACTAGGGGACAGGGTCGCTGGAAACACCATATATTTT.

This clone was recorded only once. The genes are TRBV30 and TRBJ2-7, with a weak D call TRBD1 (6 bases). Germline lookup yields CDR1 GTSNPN and CDR2 SVGIG (reference sequence). Deletions cut 0 bases from V and 3 bases from J, with 15 bases between. This CDR3 is 15 amino acids long. CDR3 residues: CAWSVGSGQYYEQYF. The CDR3 DNA is TGTGCCTGGAGTGTAGGGTCCGGACAGTACTACGAGCAGTACTTC.

This sequence joins TRBV29-1 and TRBJ1-1; D is undetermined. The V gene's germline CDR1 is SQVTM and CDR2 ANQGSEA. The V and J ends lost 4 bases and 0 bases respectively, with 9 bases between them. This CDR3 comprises 13 residues. The CDR3 DNA sequence: TGCAGCGTTGCGAGGCAACTGAACACTGAAGCTTTCTTT. This codes for CSVARQLNTEAFF.

The chain uses TRBV10-3 and TRBJ2-3; 7 bases are shared with TRBD2. V dropped 7 bases and J dropped 1; count of bases not matched to a gene: 8. The CDR3 is made up of 15 amino acids. Per the germline V gene, CDR1 is ENHRY and CDR2 is SYGVKD. The CDR3 DNA is TGTGCCATCACCTCGCCCCTAGCGGGCACAGATACGCAGTATTTT. It encodes CAITSPLAGTDTQYF.

CDR3 amino acids: CATSRDGTGVDEQFF. In DNA form, the CDR3 reads TGTGCCACCAGCAGAGATGGTACGGGGGTTGATGAGCAGTTCTTC. This sequence joins TRBV15 and TRBJ2-1, with TRBD2 as a possible D gene (6 bases). The V gene's germline CDR1 is LNHNV and CDR2 YYDKDF (reference sequence). CDR3 length equals 15 residues. Between the trimmed V and J ends, which lost 0 bases and 8 bases, there was a span of 14 bases.

CDR3 amino acids: CASSLAGGQPQHF. The CDR3 DNA sequence: TGTGCCAGCAGTTTAGCCGGGGGCCAGCCCCAGCATTTT. This sequence joins TRBV27 and TRBJ1-5; tentative D call: TRBD1 (6 bases). V was cut by 2 bases and J by 7 bases, with 9 bases left in between. Germline CDR1 reads MNHEY; CDR2 reads SMNVEV (reference sequence). This CDR3 contains 13 residues.

The gene calls are TRBV19 and TRBJ1-1, with a tentative D call TRBD1 (6 bases). The V gene lost 6 bases and the J gene lost 0 bases, with 11 bases spanning the gap. The germline gives CDR1 LNHDA, CDR2 SQIVND (reference sequence). This CDR3 has 14 residues. The CDR3 coding sequence is TGTGCCAGTAGGGCGACAGGATTGAACACTGAAGCTTTCTTT. Its translation: CASRATGLNTEAFF.

This chain joins TRBV29-1 and TRBJ2-1; unclear D gene. V lost 0 bases to trimming and J lost 6 bases, with 18 bases between them. Germline CDR1 is SQVTM and CDR2 is ANQGSEA. There are 16 residues in the CDR3. The CDR3 spells CSVEDQLSLWGNEQFF. The CDR3 DNA reads TGCAGCGTTGAAGATCAATTGAGTCTATGGGGCAATGAGCAGTTCTTC.

This chain joins TRBV6-1 and TRBJ2-6; D is unclear. CDR1 and CDR2 from the germline V gene are MNHNS and SASEGT. The CDR3 has 13 residues. The ends were cut back, 7 bases at V and 3 bases at J, with 7 bases in the middle. The CDR3 coding sequence is TGTGCCAGCACTATAGATGGGGCCAACGTCCTGACTTTC. Its protein product is CASTIDGANVLTF.

The genes are TRBV5-8 and TRBJ2-3; TRBD1 might be the D (6 bases). The germline gives CDR1 SGHTS, CDR2 YDEGEE. V lost 4 bases and J 7 bases, leaving 13 bases between the germline ends. CDR3 length equals 13 residues. The CDR3 region is CASSATTGHTQYF. CDR3 nucleotides: TGTGCCAGCAGCGCTACGACAGGACATACGCAGTATTTT.

The V and J genes are TRBV7-6 and TRBJ2-7; TRBD1 might be the D (6 bases). Germline V gene sequence: CDR1 SGHVS, CDR2 FNYEAQ. Trimming stripped 1 base from V and 3 bases from J, with 10 bases between. The CDR3 has 14 amino acids. CDR3 nucleotides: TGTGCCAGCAGCTTAGACCTGGGACACTACGAGCAGTACTTC. Amino acids: CASSLDLGHYEQYF. The full variable domain, completed using reference TRBV7-6 and TRBJ2-7, is GAGVSQSPRYKVTKRGQDVALRCDPISGHVSLYWYRQALGQGPEFLTYFNYEAQQDKSGLPNDRFSAERPEGSISTLTIQRTEQRDSAMYRCASSLDLGHYEQYFGPGTRLTVT.

The chain couples TRBV11-2 to TRBJ1-5; D unresolved. The germline gives CDR1 SGHAT, CDR2 FQNNGV. The germline V and J ends were trimmed by 5 bases and 5 bases, with 16 bases remaining between them. This CDR3 comprises 15 residues. CDR3 nucleotides: TGTGCCAGCAGCCGTGGATCAGGTTGGGATCAGCCCCAGCATTTT. Translating gives CASSRGSGWDQPQHF.

The chain's CDR3 is CASSYQTGVQQETQYF. Written as DNA, the CDR3 is TGTGCCAGCAGTTACCAGACAGGGGTCCAACAAGAGACCCAGTACTTC. The chain joins TRBV6-5 to TRBJ2-5, with 8 bases that match TRBD1. Germline-derived CDR1 and CDR2 are MNHEY and SVGAGI. The CDR3 consists of 16 residues. J was trimmed by 2 bases and V by 2 bases; bases with no gene match: 7.

V gene TRBV4-1 combines with J gene TRBJ1-5; the D is unclear. CDR1 and CDR2 from the germline V gene are MGHRA and YSYEKL. This CDR3 is 15 amino acids long. The germline V and J ends were trimmed by 0 bases and 6 bases, with 12 bases remaining between them. In nucleotides, the CDR3 is TGCGCCAGCAGCCAAGATTGGGCCCTAAGTCAGCCCCAGCATTTT. Its translation: CASSQDWALSQPQHF.

This clone showed up just once. The chain uses TRBV29-1 and TRBJ1-1, with D uncertain. With 6 bases removed from V and 1 base from J, the gap between germline ends came to 12 bases. This CDR3 is 13 amino acids long. In germline, CDR1 is SQVTM, CDR2 ANQGSEA. The CDR3 nucleotides are TGCAGCGTCTCATCAGGAACGAACACTGAAGCTTTCTTT. It specifies CSVSSGTNTEAFF. Together with reference TRBV29-1 and TRBJ1-1, the CDR3 gives the full variable domain: SAVISQKPSRDICQRGTSLTIQCQVDSQVTMMFWYRQQPGQSLTLIATANQGSEATYESGFVIDKFPISRPNLTFSTLTVSNMSPEDSSIYLCSVSSGTNTEAFFGQGTRLTVV.

This chain joins TRBV2 and TRBJ1-2; no clear D. CDR3 size: 12 residues. Per germline, CDR1 SNHLY and CDR2 FYNNEI. The CDR3 reads CVSNKVNGGYTF. The DNA of the CDR3 is TGTGTTAGCAATAAAGTAAACGGTGGCTACACCTTC.

This clone was recorded once. The chain couples TRBV12-5 to TRBJ2-5; TRBD1 might be the D (5 bases). CDR1 and CDR2 (germline): LGHNT, FRNRAP. V dropped 7 bases and J dropped 0 bases, with 9 bases sitting between them. The CDR3 spans 13 residues. CDR3 coding DNA: TGTGCTAGTGCCGAGGACAACCAAGAGACCCAGTACTTC. The encoded protein is CASAEDNQETQYF.

The chain couples TRBV27 to TRBJ2-3; 7 bases are a match to TRBD2. CDR3 size: 15 residues. The V gene end was trimmed by 3 bases and the J gene end by 0 bases; junction bases not matched to a gene: 3. CDR1 MNHEY and CDR2 SMNVEV come from the germline V gene (reference sequence). The CDR3 DNA reads as TGTGCCAGCAGTTTTAAGCGGGGTAGCACAGATACGCAGTATTTT. Its protein product is CASSFKRGSTDTQYF.

This chain uses TRBV2 with TRBJ1-1; D is uncertain. V was cut by 4 bases and J by 0 bases, with 6 bases left in between. The CDR3 has 13 amino acids. From germline, CDR1 is SNHLY and CDR2 FYNNEI. This chain's CDR3 is CASSAAMNTEAFF. As DNA, the CDR3 is TGTGCCAGCAGTGCCGCTATGAACACTGAAGCTTTCTTT.

The chain carries TRBV5-4 and TRBJ1-1, with D possibly TRBD1 on 5 matching bases. This CDR3 contains 14 residues. Trimming left V 5 bases short and J 1 base short, with 12 bases between. Germline V CDR1 and CDR2: SGHNT, YYREEE (reference sequence). The CDR3 region has the DNA TGTGCCAGCAGTTATCAGGGCGAGAACACTGAAGCTTTCTTT. Its protein is CASSYQGENTEAFF.

The chain recombines TRBV7-6 with TRBJ2-7, with a tentative D call TRBD2 (6 bases). Per the germline V gene, CDR1 is SGHVS and CDR2 is FNYEAQ. The CDR3 contains 14 residues. The V end was cut by 5 bases, the J end by 3 bases, with 14 bases between. As DNA, the CDR3 is TGTGCCAGCAGCGCCACGGGACTGAGCTACGAGCAGTACTTC. The encoded protein is CASSATGLSYEQYF.

The gene calls are TRBV18 and TRBJ1-1, with no clear D. The germline CDR1 and CDR2 sequences are KGHSH and LQKENI. The CDR3 length is 12 residues. Trimming removed 4 bases at V and 1 base at J, with 4 bases between. CDR3 residues: CASSHKNTEAFF. CDR3 nucleotide sequence: TGTGCCAGCTCACATAAGAACACTGAAGCTTTCTTT.

This chain connects TRBV27 to TRBJ1-2; TRBD1 might be the D (5 bases). The ends were cut back, 9 bases at V and 10 bases at J, with 21 bases in the middle. This CDR3 contains 13 residues. Germline-derived CDR1 and CDR2 are MNHEY and SMNVEV (reference sequence). The CDR3 sequence: CASAQGGLRVYTF. As DNA, the CDR3 is TGTGCCAGTGCTCAGGGCGGTCTTCGTGTCTACACCTTC.

The DNA for the CDR3 is TGCAGCATGGCCGCCGGGACAGTTTATGAGCAGTTCTTC. Protein: CSMAAGTVYEQFF. The chain joins TRBV29-1 to TRBJ2-1; 7 bases match TRBD1. Germline V gene lookup returns CDR1 SQVTM and CDR2 ANQGSEA. The junction had 12 bases not matched to a gene; V was cut back by 8 bases and J by 8 bases. CDR3 length: 13 residues.

The J gene is TRBJ1-4, the V gene TRBV29-1; the D is unclear. The CDR3 loop spans 14 amino acids. Germline V gives CDR1 SQVTM, CDR2 ANQGSEA. Deletions cut 7 bases from V and 0 bases from J, with 12 bases between. Here the CDR3 reads CSATLGTTNEKLFF. The CDR3 coding sequence is TGCAGCGCTACCCTAGGGACAACTAATGAAAAACTGTTTTTT.

The chain employs TRBV19 and TRBJ1-2; perhaps TRBD1 as D (5 bases). The germline CDR1 and CDR2 sequences are LNHDA and SQIVND (reference sequence). Trimming left V 6 bases short and J 7 bases short, with 18 bases between. This CDR3 region has 14 residues. CDR3 sequence reads: CASRGKVTEGGYTF. As DNA, the CDR3 is TGTGCCAGTAGGGGAAAAGTGACAGAGGGTGGCTACACCTTC.

The chain's CDR3 is CASSEAGGQGAFF. CDR3 bases: TGTGCCAGCAGTGAAGCCGGGGGGCAGGGAGCTTTCTTT. V and J are TRBV6-1 and TRBJ1-1; D possibly corresponds to TRBD1 (6 bases). The CDR3 sequence is 13 residues long. Between the trimmed V and J ends, which lost 0 bases and 10 bases, there was a span of 12 bases. CDR1 and CDR2 from the germline V gene are MNHNS and SASEGT.